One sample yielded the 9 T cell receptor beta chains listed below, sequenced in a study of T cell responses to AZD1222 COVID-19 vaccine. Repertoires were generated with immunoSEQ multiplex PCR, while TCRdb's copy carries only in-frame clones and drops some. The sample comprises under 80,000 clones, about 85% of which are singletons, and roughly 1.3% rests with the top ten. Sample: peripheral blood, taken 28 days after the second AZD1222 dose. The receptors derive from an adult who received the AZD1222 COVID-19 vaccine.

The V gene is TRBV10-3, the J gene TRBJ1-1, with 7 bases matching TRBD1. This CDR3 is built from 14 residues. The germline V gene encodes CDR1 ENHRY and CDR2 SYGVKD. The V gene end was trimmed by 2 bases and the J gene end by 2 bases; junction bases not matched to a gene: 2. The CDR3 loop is CAISETGVNTEAFF. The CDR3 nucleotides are TGTGCCATCAGTGAGACAGGGGTAAACACTGAAGCTTTCTTT.

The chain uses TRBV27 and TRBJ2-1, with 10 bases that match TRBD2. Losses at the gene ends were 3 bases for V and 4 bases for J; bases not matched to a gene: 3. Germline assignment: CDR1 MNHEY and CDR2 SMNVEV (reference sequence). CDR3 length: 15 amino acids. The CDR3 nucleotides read TGTGCCAGCAGTTTGACTAGCGGGTCATACAATGAGCAGTTCTTC. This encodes CASSLTSGSYNEQFF.

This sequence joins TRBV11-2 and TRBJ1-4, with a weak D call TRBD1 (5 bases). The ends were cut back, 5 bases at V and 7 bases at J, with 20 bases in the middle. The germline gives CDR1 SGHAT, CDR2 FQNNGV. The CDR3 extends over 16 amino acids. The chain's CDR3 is CASSRDEGYLFEKLFF. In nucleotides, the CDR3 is TGTGCCAGCAGCCGAGACGAGGGGTATCTTTTTGAAAAACTGTTTTTT.

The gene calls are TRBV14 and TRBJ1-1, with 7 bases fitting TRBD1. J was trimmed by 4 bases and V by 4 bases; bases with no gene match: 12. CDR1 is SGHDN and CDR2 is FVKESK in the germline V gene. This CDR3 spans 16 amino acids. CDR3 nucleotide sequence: TGTGCCAGCAGCCGCGGGACAGTGTACAGGGGCACTGAAGCTTTCTTT. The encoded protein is CASSRGTVYRGTEAFF.

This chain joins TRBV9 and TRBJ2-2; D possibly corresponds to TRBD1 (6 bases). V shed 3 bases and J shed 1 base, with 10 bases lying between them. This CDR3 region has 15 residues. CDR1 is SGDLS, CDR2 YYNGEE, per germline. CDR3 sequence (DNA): TGTGCCAGCAGCGCGACGGGACAGAACACCGGGGAGCTGTTTTTT. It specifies CASSATGQNTGELFF.

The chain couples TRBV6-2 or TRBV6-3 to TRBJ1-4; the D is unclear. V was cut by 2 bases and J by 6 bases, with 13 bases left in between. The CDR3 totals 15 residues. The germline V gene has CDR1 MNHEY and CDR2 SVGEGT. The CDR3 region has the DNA TGTGCCAGCAGTTACCCCCTGATGGGTGATGAAAAACTGTTTTTT. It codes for CASSYPLMGDEKLFF.

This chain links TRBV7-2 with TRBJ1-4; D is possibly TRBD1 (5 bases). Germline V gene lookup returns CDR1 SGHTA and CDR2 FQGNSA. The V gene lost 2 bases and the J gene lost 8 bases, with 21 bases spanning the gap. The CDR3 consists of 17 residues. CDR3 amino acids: CASSLIPGEGVGEKLFF. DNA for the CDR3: TGTGCCAGCAGCTTAATCCCCGGCGAAGGGGTAGGGGAAAAACTGTTTTTT.

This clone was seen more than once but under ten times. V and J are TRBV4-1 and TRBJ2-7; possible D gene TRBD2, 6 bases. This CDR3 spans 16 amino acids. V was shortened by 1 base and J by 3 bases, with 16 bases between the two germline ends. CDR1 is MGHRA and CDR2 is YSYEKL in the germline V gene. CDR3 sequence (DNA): TGCGCCAGCAGCCAAGCAGGGCGGACGGACTACTACGAGCAGTACTTC. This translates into CASSQAGRTDYYEQYF.

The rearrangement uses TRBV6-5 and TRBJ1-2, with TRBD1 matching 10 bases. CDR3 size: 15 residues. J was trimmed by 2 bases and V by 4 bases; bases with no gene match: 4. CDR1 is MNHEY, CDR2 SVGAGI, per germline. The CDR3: CASSWGQGQNYGYTF. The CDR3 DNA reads TGTGCCAGCAGTTGGGGACAGGGGCAAAACTATGGCTACACCTTC.